One TCR beta chain is described in this entry. Its matching antigen is unknown. This sample is drawn from a study of vaccination and CD4 T cells after COVID-19. Deletions cut 7 bases from V and 5 bases from J, with 5 bases between. This CDR3 comprises 9 residues. Germline V gene sequence: CDR1 SQVTM, CDR2 ANQGSEA. The Oncomine TCR Beta short-read assay was what sequenced the DNA obtained from cultured CD4+ T cells. TCRdb itself ran the PCR reads through MiXCR, one entry per CDR3 protein. The sample lists 20,000 or so distinct CDR3 sequences, 47% occurring once. Treatment: approximately 10-day PBMC culture with coronavirus spike peptide pools or control peptides (ViraFEST assay).

The TCR sequence derives from a human donor with COVID-19. The chain carries TRBV29-1 and TRBJ1-1, with a tentative D call TRBD1 (5 bases). Input material: cultured CD4+ T cells from blood. The CDR3 DNA reads TGCAGCGCAGGGACTGAAGCTTTCTTT. Its translation: CSAGTEAFF.